This passage covers 22 T cell receptor beta chains from one sample sequenced in a study of identical twins. TCRdb called the 5' RACE reads again in MiXCR, with one record for every CDR3 protein. The sample has a few hundred thousand distinct CDR3 sequences, 7.5% to 10% seen once. The data also belong to a second study, concerning yellow fever vaccine responses in identical twins.

The sequencing sample was made of PBMCs. The source is a young woman in good health.

The chain is built from TRBV7-2 and TRBJ2-3; 9 nucleotides align to TRBD2. The CDR3 covers 16 residues. Per germline, CDR1 SGHTA and CDR2 FQGNSA. The V segment lost 1 base and the J segment 3 bases; nucleotides outside the gene matches: 5. CDR3 nucleotides: TGTGCCAGCAGCTTAGTCGCTAGCGGGGCTACAGATACGCAGTATTTT. Translating gives CASSLVASGATDTQYF.

This clonotype was seen repeatedly, ten times or more. This chain links TRBV9 with TRBJ2-2; D unclear. The CDR3 runs 16 residues. V shed 3 bases and J shed 1 base, with 13 bases lying between them. Germline assignment: CDR1 SGDLS and CDR2 YYNGEE. Here the CDR3 reads CASSDVWSRNTGELFF. The CDR3 nucleotides are TGTGCCAGCAGCGACGTTTGGTCAAGGAACACCGGGGAGCTGTTTTTT.

V and J are TRBV6-1 and TRBJ1-2; 10 bases are shared with TRBD1. After removal of 5 bases from V and 3 bases from J, the junction contained 12 bases not matched to a gene. Germline V lookup: CDR1 MNHNS, CDR2 SASEGT. The length of the CDR3 is 17 residues. The CDR3 region is CASSKRMTGGADYGYTF. CDR3 sequence (DNA): TGTGCCAGCAGTAAAAGAATGACAGGGGGCGCCGACTATGGCTACACCTTC.

A few counts support this clonotype. The chain carries TRBV2 and TRBJ1-2; D is possibly TRBD1 (5 bases). The CDR3 sequence is 16 residues long. Trimming took off 3 bases at V and 1 base at J, with 15 bases between the two ends. Germline lookup yields CDR1 SNHLY and CDR2 FYNNEI. CDR3 nucleotides: TGTGCCAGCAGTGATCAATCCGGGACCGATAACTATGGCTACACCTTC. Its protein is CASSDQSGTDNYGYTF. Full variable domain (remainder filled in from reference TRBV2 and TRBJ1-2): EPEVTQTPSHQVTQMGQEVILRCVPISNHLYFYWYRQILGQKVEFLVSFYNNEISEKSEIFDDQFSVERPDGSNFTLKIRSTKLEDSAMYFCASSDQSGTDNYGYTFGSGTRLTVV.

This rearrangement joins TRBV2 to TRBJ2-1; 8 bases are shared with TRBD1. This CDR3 spans 17 amino acids. J gave up 5 bases and V 0 bases, and 9 bases lay outside the gene matches. Germline-derived CDR1 and CDR2 are SNHLY and FYNNEI. CDR3 DNA: TGTGCCAGCAGTGAAGCTTACCGGGACAGGTTACACAATGAGCAGTTCTTC. As protein: CASSEAYRDRLHNEQFF. The whole variable domain, remainder taken from reference TRBV2 and TRBJ2-1, is EPEVTQTPSHQVTQMGQEVILRCVPISNHLYFYWYRQILGQKVEFLVSFYNNEISEKSEIFDDQFSVERPDGSNFTLKIRSTKLEDSAMYFCASSEAYRDRLHNEQFFGPGTRLTVL.

This clonotype was detected many times. The chain employs TRBV6-1 and TRBJ2-7; D unresolved. Trimming removed 7 bases at V and 1 base at J, with 11 bases between. The CDR3 spans 13 residues. Germline V gives CDR1 MNHNS, CDR2 SASEGT. CDR3 sequence reads: CASKGRTSYEQYF. CDR3 DNA: TGTGCCAGCAAGGGCAGAACTTCCTACGAGCAGTACTTC.

This chain joins TRBV4-2 and TRBJ2-6; 9 nucleotides line up with TRBD1. CDR1 is LGHNA, CDR2 YNFKEQ, per germline. With V trimmed by 4 bases and J by 4 bases, 11 bases remained unmatched. This CDR3 region has 18 residues. The CDR3 DNA follows: TGTGCCAGCAGCCTAGGGGACAGGGCGATTTGGGGGGCCAACGTCCTGACTTTC. Its translation: CASSLGDRAIWGANVLTF.

In its sample, this clonotype was seen many times. The rearrangement uses TRBV29-1 and TRBJ2-3; D not resolved. This CDR3 is built from 12 residues. The germline CDR1 and CDR2 sequences are SQVTM and ANQGSEA. V lost 2 bases and J 4 bases, leaving 7 bases between the germline ends. CDR3 nucleotides: TGCAGCGTTGAACGGAGTCCAGATACGCAGTATTTT. The encoded protein is CSVERSPDTQYF.

The sample holds many counts of this clonotype. The chain employs TRBV10-3 and TRBJ2-2; no reliable D call. The CDR3 runs to 15 residues. CDR1 ENHRY and CDR2 SYGVKD come from the germline V gene. V lost 2 bases and J 8 bases, leaving 15 bases between the germline ends. The CDR3 sequence: CAISETPTGTGELFF. Written as DNA, the CDR3 is TGTGCCATCAGTGAGACCCCGACCGGAACGGGGGAGCTGTTTTTT.

This clonotype has only a few counts. The chain couples TRBV5-1 to TRBJ1-1; 10 bases line up with TRBD1. The CDR3 totals 17 residues. In germline, CDR1 is SGHRS, CDR2 YFSETQ. V gave up 2 bases and J gave up 1 base; unmatched junction bases: 8. The CDR3 coding sequence is TGCGCCAGCAGCTTCCCCCGGGACAGGGGAGGGAACACTGAAGCTTTCTTT. Its protein is CASSFPRDRGGNTEAFF.

The sample holds a few counts of this clonotype. The V and J genes are TRBV7-9 and TRBJ1-2, with 8 bases that match TRBD1. CDR3 size: 14 residues. The germline gives CDR1 SEHNR, CDR2 FQNEAQ (reference sequence). The V gene end was trimmed by 0 bases and the J gene end by 8 bases; junction bases not matched to a gene: 5. This CDR3 reads CASSLAGTGVGYTF. The DNA for the CDR3 is TGTGCCAGCAGCTTAGCCGGGACAGGAGTAGGCTACACCTTC.

This clonotype was picked up a small number of times. The chain links TRBV7-8 to TRBJ2-1; 8 positions match TRBD2. This CDR3 spans 13 amino acids. CDR1 and CDR2 from the germline V gene are SGHVS and FQNEAQ. Trimming at V came to 5 bases and at J to 12 bases, leaving 9 bases not matched to a gene. In DNA form, the CDR3 reads TGTGCCAGCAGCGGGACTAGACCGGACGGGCAGTTCTTC. Protein product: CASSGTRPDGQFF.

In its sample, this clonotype was seen many times. The J gene is TRBJ1-1, the V gene TRBV7-9, with 7 bases fitting TRBD1. CDR3 length: 14 residues. Per the germline V gene, CDR1 is SEHNR and CDR2 is FQNEAQ (reference sequence). Trimming removed 5 bases from V and 1 base from J; junction bases left unmatched: 4. This CDR3 is CASSPGQANTEAFF. The CDR3 nucleotides read TGTGCCAGCAGCCCCGGACAGGCGAACACTGAAGCTTTCTTT.

The genes are TRBV11-2 and TRBJ2-2, with TRBD1 as a possible D gene (6 bases). Trimming shortened V by 6 bases and J by 1 base, and 9 bases separated the two germline ends. The CDR3 has 14 amino acids. The V gene's germline CDR1 is SGHAT and CDR2 FQNNGV. The CDR3 DNA follows: TGTGCCAGCAGAGGGACATTGAACACCGGGGAGCTGTTTTTT. It translates to CASRGTLNTGELFF.

Many counts were recorded for this clonotype. The CDR3 reads CASSALSNQPQHF. The DNA of the CDR3 is TGTGCCAGCAGTGCCCTAAGCAATCAGCCCCAGCATTTT. The gene calls are TRBV12-3 or TRBV12-4 and TRBJ1-5, with D hard to call. The V gene lost 5 bases and the J gene lost 1 base, with 6 bases spanning the gap. The CDR3 length is 13 residues.

This clonotype was seen more than once but under ten times. The chain combines TRBV12-3 or TRBV12-4 with TRBJ2-3; 12 bases align to TRBD2. The CDR3 runs to 15 residues. V was pared by 5 bases and J by 6 bases, with 6 bases of the junction left unmatched. The chain's CDR3 is CASSQGLAGVDTQYF. CDR3 coding DNA: TGTGCCAGCAGTCAGGGACTAGCGGGTGTGGATACGCAGTATTTT.

V is TRBV7-2 and J is TRBJ2-4; TRBD2 might be the D (6 bases). The V and J ends lost 5 bases and 0 bases respectively, with 14 bases between them. CDR3 size: 16 residues. Germline V gene lookup returns CDR1 SGHTA and CDR2 FQGNSA. CDR3 loop: CASSARDGGAKNIQYF. CDR3 coding DNA: TGTGCCAGCAGCGCGCGGGACGGGGGAGCCAAAAACATTCAGTACTTC. The full variable domain, its missing parts supplied by reference TRBV7-2 and TRBJ2-4, is GAGVSQSPSNKVTEKGKDVELRCDPISGHTALYWYRQSLGQGLEFLIYFQGNSAPDKSGLPSDRFSAERTGGSVSTLTIQRTQQEDSAVYLCASSARDGGAKNIQYFGAGTRLSVL.

The J gene is TRBJ1-1, the V gene TRBV20-1; TRBD1 is a possible D gene (5 bases). Looked up from germline, CDR1 is DFQATT and CDR2 is SNEGSKA (reference sequence). There are 14 residues in the CDR3. The ends were cut back, 3 bases at V and 4 bases at J, with 15 bases in the middle. This CDR3 reads CSASSFSQGTEAFF. The DNA for the CDR3 is TGCAGTGCTAGCAGCTTCTCCCAGGGCACTGAAGCTTTCTTT.

This clonotype has at least ten counts. The chain has TRBV9 and TRBJ1-6; D is ambiguous. V was trimmed by 3 bases and J by 7 bases, leaving 8 bases between them. The CDR3 extends over 13 amino acids. The V gene's germline CDR1 is SGDLS and CDR2 YYNGEE. The CDR3: CASSEEENSPLHF. The CDR3, as DNA: TGTGCCAGCAGCGAGGAGGAGAATTCACCCCTCCACTTT.

This clonotype was counted between two and nine times. CDR3 residues: CASSSREDSYEQYF. CDR3 coding DNA: TGTGCCAGCAGCTCACGGGAGGATTCCTACGAGCAGTACTTC. This chain joins TRBV7-6 and TRBJ2-7; 7 positions agree with TRBD2. This CDR3 is 14 amino acids long. CDR1 is SGHVS and CDR2 is FNYEAQ in the germline V gene. Germline trimming cut 4 bases from V and 1 base from J; bases unmatched to any gene: 4.

This clonotype has only a few counts. V gene TRBV5-1 combines with J gene TRBJ2-7; D call uncertain. Germline CDR1 and CDR2: SGHRS and YFSETQ. This CDR3 has 15 amino acids. The V end was cut by 0 bases, the J end by 0 bases, with 10 bases between. The CDR3, as DNA: TGCGCCAGCAGCTTGGCCATGGACGGCTCCTACGAGCAGTACTTC. Protein sequence: CASSLAMDGSYEQYF.

This clonotype was picked up a small number of times. The chain is built from TRBV4-2 and TRBJ2-3; D is uncertain. The CDR3 has 16 residues. Germline V CDR1 and CDR2: LGHNA, YNFKEQ. V was pared by 3 bases and J by 1 base, with 14 bases between. The DNA for the CDR3 is TGTGCCAGCAGCCATGACCCCGATCGGGGCACAGATACGCAGTATTTT. This codes for CASSHDPDRGTDTQYF.